These T cell receptor beta chains were read from a single sample in a study of T cell repertoires in cytomegalovirus infection. Using its own MiXCR run on the reads, TCRdb lists one record per CDR3 protein. This sample has around 280,000 distinct CDR3 sequences, with 9.6% found just once. Sequenced input: PBMCs. All receptors derive from a human donor in good health (CMV status not recorded). Some clones in this sample may be carry-over from other donors' samples. The CDR3 runs from the conserved cysteine through the conserved F or W. The D gene is left open where the match is weak. Size is omitted from some rows. Given values are once, few, many or a class for expanded clones.

j_gene | abundance | v_gene | d_gene | len | CDR3aa | CDR3nt
TRBJ2-2 | - | TRBV11-3 | - | 15 | CASSHRTTNTGELFF | TGTGCCAGCAGTCACAGGACCACGAACACCGGGGAGCTGTTTTTT
TRBJ2-2 | - | TRBV20-1 | - | 14 | CSARGPENTGELFF | TGCAGTGCTAGAGGTCCAGAAAACACCGGGGAGCTGTTTTTT
TRBJ2-5 | many | TRBV19 | - | 15 | CATAAGQAAAETQYF | TGTGCCACTGCAGCGGGCCAGGCGGCTGCGGAGACCCAGTACTTC
TRBJ2-1 | many | TRBV29-1 | - | 12 | CSANGPPAEQFF | TGCAGCGCAAACGGGCCCCCGGCTGAGCAGTTCTTC
TRBJ1-1 | many | TRBV20-1 | - | 11 | CRGKRGSEAFF | TGCAGGGGAAAGAGGGGCTCTGAAGCTTTCTTT
TRBJ2-1 | many | TRBV12-3/TRBV12-4 | - | 15 | CASSLAGGFYNEQFF | TGTGCCAGCAGTTTAGCGGGGGGATTCTACAATGAGCAGTTCTTC
TRBJ2-3 | many | TRBV7-2 | - | 12 | CASSLDFHTQYF | TGTGCCAGCAGCTTAGATTTCCATACGCAGTATTTT
TRBJ1-1 | few | TRBV6-2/TRBV6-3 | TRBD1 | 17 | CASSPSRDRVGGTEAFF | TGTGCCAGCAGCCCGTCCCGGGACAGGGTTGGTGGCACTGAAGCTTTCTTT
TRBJ2-2 | many | TRBV2 | - | 13 | CASGQYRTGELFF | TGTGCCAGCGGCCAGTACCGCACCGGGGAGCTGTTTTTT
TRBJ2-5 | - | TRBV5-1 | - | 16 | CASSLELTAYQETQYF | TGCGCCAGCAGCTTGGAGCTGACAGCGTACCAAGAGACCCAGTACTTC
TRBJ2-3 | few | TRBV9 | TRBD1 | 15 | CASSVGPGGTDTQYF | TGTGCCAGCAGCGTAGGCCCAGGGGGAACAGATACGCAGTATTTT
TRBJ2-1 | many | TRBV7-2 | - | 15 | CASSLASGGRNEQFF | TGTGCCAGCAGCTTAGCATCCGGGGGCCGAAATGAGCAGTTCTTC
TRBJ1-1 | - | TRBV20-1 | - | 13 | CSASRIHITEAFF | TGCAGTGCTTCCCGGATTCATATAACTGAAGCTTTCTTT
TRBJ1-2 | - | TRBV29-1 | - | 18 | CSVEDRSYMGLDFYGYTF | TGCAGCGTTGAAGATCGGAGCTATATGGGGCTGGACTTCTATGGCTACACCTTC
TRBJ2-3 | few | TRBV9 | - | 14 | CASSARTRQDTQYF | TGTGCCAGCAGCGCTCGGACTCGACAGGATACGCAGTATTTT
TRBJ1-1 | many | TRBV19 | - | 16 | CASSISRGRPNTEAFF | TGTGCCAGTAGTATTTCCCGGGGGCGACCGAACACTGAAGCTTTCTTT
TRBJ2-1 | - | TRBV29-1 | - | 10 | CSGYFNEQFF | TGCAGCGGGTACTTCAATGAGCAGTTCTTC
TRBJ2-5 | many | TRBV2 | - | 14 | CASSERYGGETQYF | TGTGCCAGCAGTGAACGGTATGGAGGTGAGACCCAGTACTTC
TRBJ1-1 | many | TRBV28 | - | 13 | CASIYRDGTEAFF | TGTGCCAGCATATACAGGGATGGCACTGAAGCTTTCTTT
TRBJ2-1 | - | TRBV5-1 | - | 12 | CASSPWTNEQFF | TGCGCCAGCAGCCCTTGGACCAATGAGCAGTTCTTC
TRBJ1-6 | many | TRBV28 | TRBD1 | 19 | CASSWTGAFSSSYNSPLHF | TGTGCCAGCAGTTGGACAGGGGCCTTTTCAAGCTCCTATAATTCACCCCTCCACTTT
TRBJ2-3 | many | TRBV10-1 | - | 15 | CASSERHRSTDTQYF | TGCGCCAGCAGTGAACGACACCGAAGCACAGATACGCAGTATTTT
TRBJ1-1 | - | TRBV3-1 | - | 13 | CASSRVPGTEAFF | TGTGCCAGCAGCCGGGTGCCGGGGACTGAAGCTTTCTTT
TRBJ2-1 | - | TRBV4-2 | - | 17 | CASSQTIASSSYNEQFF | TGTGCCAGCAGCCAGACAATCGCGTCTAGCTCCTACAATGAGCAGTTCTTC
TRBJ2-2 | - | TRBV25-1 | - | 15 | CASSARDGLKGELFF | TGTGCCAGCAGTGCCCGGGACGGGCTTAAAGGGGAGCTGTTTTTT
TRBJ2-1 | many | TRBV4-1 | - | 16 | CASSQDRQRTYNEQFF | TGCGCCAGCAGCCAAGATCGACAGCGGACCTACAATGAGCAGTTCTTC
TRBJ1-5 | - | TRBV28 | TRBD1 | 16 | CASSLGTGVSNQPQHF | TGTGCCAGCAGTTTGGGGACAGGGGTTAGCAATCAGCCCCAGCATTTT
TRBJ1-1 | few | TRBV9 | - | 13 | CASSVRANTEAFF | TGTGCCAGCAGCGTACGGGCGAACACTGAAGCTTTCTTT
TRBJ2-1 | - | TRBV4-1 | - | 14 | CASSLRRGDYGQFF | TGCGCCAGCAGCCTCCGACGGGGTGACTATGGGCAGTTCTTC
TRBJ2-1 | - | TRBV28 | - | 13 | CASTRGVENEQFF | TGTGCCAGCACGAGGGGAGTGGAAAATGAGCAGTTCTTC
TRBJ2-2 | - | TRBV20-1 | TRBD1 | 15 | CSAHHRGYDTGELFF | TGCAGTGCCCACCACAGGGGCTACGACACCGGGGAGCTGTTTTTT
TRBJ2-6 | few | TRBV3-1 | TRBD1 | 17 | CASSRRTGQTGANVLTF | TGTGCCAGCAGCCGACGGACAGGACAAACTGGGGCCAACGTCCTGACTTTC
TRBJ1-2 | many | TRBV12-3/TRBV12-4 | TRBD1 | 14 | CASSLGQINYGYTF | TGTGCCAGCAGTTTGGGACAGATAAACTATGGCTACACCTTC
TRBJ1-6 | - | TRBV7-8 | - | 17 | CASSLFRQAVDNSPLHF | TGTGCCAGCAGCTTATTCAGACAGGCTGTCGATAATTCACCCCTCCACTTT
TRBJ2-7 | many | TRBV7-2 | TRBD1 | 13 | CATRGQGVYEQYF | TGTGCCACCCGCGGACAGGGAGTATACGAGCAGTACTTC
TRBJ2-3 | many | TRBV20-1 | - | 12 | CSARSRTDTQYF | TGCAGTGCTAGATCTCGGACAGATACGCAGTATTTT
TRBJ2-5 | few | TRBV13 | - | 11 | CASSLSKTQYF | TGTGCCAGCAGCTTATCGAAGACCCAGTACTTC
TRBJ2-3 | - | TRBV14 | TRBD1 | 15 | CASSQTDRRKDTQYF | TGTGCCAGCAGCCAAACGGACAGGCGGAAAGATACGCAGTATTTT
TRBJ1-3 | many | TRBV12-3/TRBV12-4 | - | 15 | CASSFMTGSGNTIYF | TGTGCCAGCAGTTTCATGACAGGATCCGGAAACACCATATATTTT
TRBJ1-2 | many | TRBV7-2 | TRBD1 | 14 | CASSPQADRGGYTF | TGTGCCAGCAGCCCGCAGGCCGACAGGGGTGGCTACACCTTC
TRBJ2-5 | many | TRBV7-2 | - | 13 | CASSIGVRETQYF | TGTGCCAGCAGTATCGGAGTTCGCGAGACCCAGTACTTC
TRBJ2-1 | - | TRBV20-1 | - | 13 | CSARLPGNNEQFF | TGCAGTGCTAGACTCCCCGGAAACAATGAGCAGTTCTTC
TRBJ2-5 | - | TRBV20-1 | TRBD2 | 17 | CSAAGLAGGGVQETQYF | TGCAGTGCGGCCGGACTAGCGGGGGGGGGGGTCCAAGAGACCCAGTACTTC
TRBJ1-1 | many | TRBV28 | - | 15 | CASRLASRGNTEAFF | TGTGCCAGCAGGCTCGCGTCGCGGGGGAACACTGAAGCTTTCTTT
TRBJ2-2 | - | TRBV28 | - | 16 | CASSLLKGLGTGELFF | TGTGCCAGCAGTCTTCTCAAGGGGTTGGGCACCGGGGAGCTGTTTTTT
TRBJ1-1 | - | TRBV7-2 | - | 16 | CASSLHPGGSYNEQFF | TGTGCCAGCAGCTTGCACCCGGGAGGCTCCTACAATGAGCAGTTCTTT
TRBJ2-5 | - | TRBV7-9 | - | 16 | CASNFYGSEGLETQYF | TGTGCCAGCAATTTTTATGGAAGCGAGGGGTTAGAGACCCAGTACTTC
TRBJ2-7 | many | TRBV12-5 | TRBD1 | 17 | CASGLIPGTAVSSEQYF | TGTGCTAGTGGTTTGATACCCGGGACAGCCGTTAGCAGCGAGCAGTACTTC
TRBJ1-6 | many | TRBV7-2 | TRBD1 | 16 | CASSLWPTGNNSPLHF | TGTGCCAGCAGCTTATGGCCGACAGGGAACAATTCACCCCTCCACTTT
TRBJ2-5 | many | TRBV7-2 | TRBD2 | 17 | CASSLEGGGLPPRTQYF | TGTGCCAGCAGCTTAGAGGGCGGGGGGCTCCCCCCCAGGACCCAGTACTTC
TRBJ2-1 | many | TRBV7-9 | TRBD2 | 17 | CASSLGGWGGAYNEQFF | TGTGCCAGCAGCTTAGGGGGTTGGGGGGGGGCCTACAATGAGCAGTTCTTC
TRBJ1-1 | few | TRBV29-1 | - | 13 | CSVASGRNTEAFF | TGCAGCGTTGCTTCAGGGAGGAACACTGAAGCTTTCTTT
TRBJ1-2 | many | TRBV29-1 | - | 9 | CSVDVGYTF | TGCAGCGTTGATGTGGGCTACACCTTC
TRBJ2-6 | many | TRBV10-3 | - | 16 | CAITRDILSGANVLTF | TGTGCCATCACTAGGGACATACTCTCTGGGGCCAACGTCCTGACTTTC
TRBJ1-4 | few | TRBV10-2 | - | 16 | CASSDGGISTNEKLFF | TGCGCCAGCAGTGACGGGGGTATTTCAACTAATGAAAAACTGTTTTTT
TRBJ2-1 | many | TRBV6-5 | - | 14 | CASSYLAGNNEQFF | TGTGCCAGCAGTTATCTGGCGGGAAACAATGAGCAGTTCTTC
TRBJ1-5 | - | TRBV20-1 | TRBD1 | 15 | CSASAGTAFLQPQHF | TGCAGTGCTAGCGCCGGGACAGCCTTTTTACAGCCCCAGCATTTT
TRBJ2-7 | many | TRBV7-2 | TRBD1 | 15 | CASSLGITVDRTSRF | TGTGCCAGCAGCTTAGGGATAACAGTGGACAGGACGAGTCGATTC
TRBJ1-1 | - | TRBV20-1 | - | 17 | CSARAANRPGAHTEAFF | TGCAGTGCTAGAGCAGCGAACCGCCCCGGGGCTCACACTGAAGCTTTCTTT
TRBJ1-1 | many | TRBV5-4 | - | 13 | CASSLGENTEAFF | TGTGCCAGCAGCTTGGGGGAGAACACTGAAGCTTTCTTT